This is a list of T cell receptor beta chains from one sample in a study of tumor-infiltrating lymphocytes in primary liver carcinoma. TCRdb independently ran MiXCR on the multiplex PCR reads; one entry per CDR3 protein. This sample has over 250,000 distinct CDR3 sequences, with 50% to 75% found just once. Sequencing input: peripheral blood. All receptors come from a woman in her twenties or thirties with primary liver carcinoma and hepatitis B virus infection. The CDR3 runs from the conserved cysteine through the conserved F or W. Fields, in order: CDR3 protein, CDR3 DNA, V gene, D gene, J gene, clone size. D genes are given only for firm matches. Size tells how often a clone was seen (once, few, many) or the class of an expanded clone, and some rows leave it out.

CDR3aa: CASSSSGGPYNEQFF
CDR3nt: TGTGCCAGCAGTTCTAGCGGAGGCCCCTACAATGAGCAGTTCTTC
v_gene: TRBV6-1
d_gene: TRBD2
j_gene: TRBJ2-1
abundance: many

CDR3aa: CASSLQPAGAWSETQYF
CDR3nt: TGTGCCAGCAGCTTACAGCCGGCTGGGGCATGGTCAGAGACCCAGTACTTC
v_gene: TRBV5-8
d_gene: NA
j_gene: TRBJ2-5
abundance: NA

CDR3aa: CVSSSRTGTYEQYF
CDR3nt: TGTGTCAGCAGCTCTCGGACCGGGACCTACGAGCAGTACTTC
v_gene: TRBV11-1
d_gene: NA
j_gene: TRBJ2-7
abundance: once

CDR3aa: CASSSKTRDRGSYEQYF
CDR3nt: TGTGCCAGCAGTTCGAAGACCCGGGACAGGGGTTCCTACGAGCAGTACTTC
v_gene: TRBV6-6
d_gene: TRBD1
j_gene: TRBJ2-7
abundance: many

CDR3aa: CASSLVGGNNIRYF
CDR3nt: TGTGCCAGCAGCTTAGTCGGGGGGAACAACATTCGGTACTTC
v_gene: TRBV13
d_gene: TRBD2
j_gene: TRBJ2-4
abundance: NA

CDR3aa: CSVGTGGVRLGRAFF
CDR3nt: TGCAGCGTTGGAACGGGCGGGGTTAGGTTAGGTAGAGCTTTCTTT
v_gene: TRBV29-1
d_gene: NA
j_gene: TRBJ1-1
abundance: NA

CDR3aa: CSVETGSNEAFF
CDR3nt: TGCAGCGTCGAGACAGGGAGTAATGAAGCTTTCTTT
v_gene: TRBV29-1
d_gene: TRBD1
j_gene: TRBJ1-1
abundance: NA

CDR3aa: CASGSPLGRGEQFF
CDR3nt: TGTGCTAGTGGTTCACCCCTCGGGCGGGGGGAGCAGTTCTTC
v_gene: TRBV12-5
d_gene: TRBD2
j_gene: TRBJ2-1
abundance: NA

CDR3aa: CASSSRTGGTQYF
CDR3nt: TGTGCCAGCAGCTCGAGAACGGGAGGTACCCAGTACTTC
v_gene: TRBV7-9
d_gene: TRBD2
j_gene: TRBJ2-5
abundance: NA

CDR3aa: CASTGKLNEQFF
CDR3nt: TGTGCCAGCACCGGGAAACTCAATGAGCAGTTCTTC
v_gene: TRBV25-1
d_gene: NA
j_gene: TRBJ2-1
abundance: few

CDR3aa: CASSPVGPVANEQFF
CDR3nt: TGTGCCAGCAGTCCTGTAGGGCCCGTGGCCAATGAGCAGTTCTTC
v_gene: TRBV6-5
d_gene: NA
j_gene: TRBJ2-1
abundance: NA

CDR3aa: CASSFGLVKNIQYF
CDR3nt: TGTGCCAGCAGTTTTGGACTAGTCAAAAACATTCAGTACTTC
v_gene: TRBV28
d_gene: TRBD2
j_gene: TRBJ2-4
abundance: NA

CDR3aa: CASSLGQGRQLVQPQHF
CDR3nt: TGTGCCAGCAGCTTAGGACAGGGGAGGCAGTTAGTCCAGCCCCAGCATTTT
v_gene: TRBV11-3
d_gene: TRBD1
j_gene: TRBJ1-5
abundance: many

CDR3aa: CASSKERRFNEKLFF
CDR3nt: TGTGCCAGCAGTAAAGAGAGGAGATTTAATGAAAAACTGTTTTTT
v_gene: TRBV6-5
d_gene: NA
j_gene: TRBJ1-4
abundance: once

CDR3aa: CASSLRTGGQHNEQFF
CDR3nt: TGTGCCAGCAGCTTGCGGACAGGGGGGCAGCACAATGAGCAGTTCTTC
v_gene: TRBV13
d_gene: TRBD1
j_gene: TRBJ2-1
abundance: NA

CDR3aa: CASSEAIGAGAHEQYF
CDR3nt: TGTGCCAGCAGTGAAGCAATAGGGGCGGGAGCACACGAGCAGTACTTC
v_gene: TRBV6-1
d_gene: TRBD2
j_gene: TRBJ2-7
abundance: few

CDR3aa: CASSSPQGSEAFF
CDR3nt: TGTGCCAGCAGTTCCCCCCAGGGTTCTGAAGCTTTCTTT
v_gene: TRBV6-5
d_gene: NA
j_gene: TRBJ1-1
abundance: many

CDR3aa: CATSPTSGYEQYF
CDR3nt: TGTGCCACCAGTCCGACTAGCGGCTACGAGCAGTACTTC
v_gene: TRBV24-1
d_gene: TRBD2
j_gene: TRBJ2-7
abundance: few

CDR3aa: CASIGGPNYGYTF
CDR3nt: TGTGCCAGCATAGGGGGTCCTAACTATGGCTACACCTTC
v_gene: TRBV6-5
d_gene: NA
j_gene: TRBJ1-2
abundance: few

CDR3aa: CSVDGPRQNYGYTF
CDR3nt: TGCAGCGTTGACGGTCCCAGGCAGAACTATGGCTACACCTTC
v_gene: TRBV29-1
d_gene: NA
j_gene: TRBJ1-2
abundance: many

CDR3aa: CASEEREQYF
CDR3nt: TGTGCCAGCGAGGAGCGGGAGCAGTACTTC
v_gene: TRBV6-5
d_gene: NA
j_gene: TRBJ2-7
abundance: NA

CDR3aa: CVSNSLASINEQFF
CDR3nt: TGTGTCAGCAACTCCCTAGCCAGTATCAATGAGCAGTTCTTC
v_gene: TRBV11-2
d_gene: NA
j_gene: TRBJ2-1
abundance: NA

CDR3aa: CASSHERNGRIGELFF
CDR3nt: TGTGCCAGCTCCCATGAAAGGAACGGGAGGATCGGGGAGCTGTTTTTT
v_gene: TRBV6-2/TRBV6-3
d_gene: TRBD2
j_gene: TRBJ2-2
abundance: NA

CDR3aa: CASRPGQAGTGELSF
CDR3nt: TGTGCCAGCAGACCGGGACAGGCGGGGACCGGGGAGCTGTCTTTT
v_gene: TRBV7-9
d_gene: TRBD1
j_gene: TRBJ2-2
abundance: NA

CDR3aa: CASSLGLAGGRDEQYF
CDR3nt: TGCGCCAGCAGCCTGGGACTAGCGGGAGGCCGCGACGAGCAGTACTTC
v_gene: TRBV4-3
d_gene: TRBD2
j_gene: TRBJ2-7
abundance: many

CDR3aa: CASSRLRDRSIQETQYF
CDR3nt: TGTGCCAGCAGCCGGCTCCGGGACAGGAGTATCCAAGAGACCCAGTACTTC
v_gene: TRBV6-2/TRBV6-3
d_gene: TRBD1
j_gene: TRBJ2-5
abundance: NA

CDR3aa: CASSLYLQGRPYEQYF
CDR3nt: TGTGCCAGCAGCTTGTACTTACAGGGGCGACCCTACGAGCAGTACTTC
v_gene: TRBV5-5
d_gene: TRBD1
j_gene: TRBJ2-7
abundance: NA

CDR3aa: CASSQDRGGGQPQHF
CDR3nt: TGCGCCAGCAGCCAAGATCGGGGAGGGGGTCAGCCCCAGCATTTT
v_gene: TRBV4-3
d_gene: NA
j_gene: TRBJ1-5
abundance: NA

CDR3aa: CASSYSGQGETQYF
CDR3nt: TGTGCCAGCAGTTACTCGGGACAGGGAGAGACCCAGTACTTC
v_gene: TRBV6-5
d_gene: TRBD1
j_gene: TRBJ2-5
abundance: many

CDR3aa: CVSSPGASGSRTDTQYF
CDR3nt: TGTGTCAGCAGCCCTGGTGCTAGCGGGAGTAGGACAGATACGCAGTATTTT
v_gene: TRBV7-9
d_gene: TRBD2
j_gene: TRBJ2-3
abundance: NA

CDR3aa: CASNYRPGQGLYEQYF
CDR3nt: TGTGCCAGCAATTACCGACCGGGACAGGGGCTGTACGAGCAGTACTTC
v_gene: TRBV6-5
d_gene: TRBD1
j_gene: TRBJ2-7
abundance: NA

CDR3aa: CASSLSPIEKLFF
CDR3nt: TGCGCCAGCAGCTTGTCGCCGATTGAAAAACTGTTTTTT
v_gene: TRBV5-1
d_gene: NA
j_gene: TRBJ1-4
abundance: few

CDR3aa: CGSSSYRPNQPQHF
CDR3nt: TGTGGCAGCAGTTCTTATAGGCCTAATCAGCCCCAGCATTTT
v_gene: TRBV6-6
d_gene: NA
j_gene: TRBJ1-5
abundance: NA

CDR3aa: CASSLWGGDGYTF
CDR3nt: TGTGCCAGCAGCCTTTGGGGGGGCGATGGCTACACCTTC
v_gene: TRBV12-3/TRBV12-4
d_gene: NA
j_gene: TRBJ1-2
abundance: few

CDR3aa: CASSGSRLAINYNEQFF
CDR3nt: TGTGCCAGTAGTGGGTCTAGACTAGCGATAAACTACAATGAGCAGTTCTTC
v_gene: TRBV19
d_gene: TRBD2
j_gene: TRBJ2-1
abundance: NA

CDR3aa: CATGQGDYEQYF
CDR3nt: TGTGCCACTGGACAGGGCGACTACGAGCAGTACTTC
v_gene: TRBV19
d_gene: TRBD1
j_gene: TRBJ2-7
abundance: once

CDR3aa: CANGGGADEKLYF
CDR3nt: TGTGCCAATGGGGGGGGCGCAGACGAAAAACTGTATTTT
v_gene: TRBV7-9
d_gene: NA
j_gene: TRBJ1-4
abundance: NA

CDR3aa: CVSSEGQGAYEQYF
CDR3nt: TGTGTCAGCAGTGAAGGACAGGGGGCCTACGAGCAGTACTTC
v_gene: TRBV6-1
d_gene: TRBD1
j_gene: TRBJ2-7
abundance: NA

CDR3aa: CAISLIVRTVAFF
CDR3nt: TGTGCTATCAGCTTAATAGTCCGAACGGTAGCTTTCTTT
v_gene: TRBV11-2
d_gene: NA
j_gene: TRBJ1-1
abundance: NA

CDR3aa: CASSSSGTAGYSGANVLTF
CDR3nt: TGTGCCAGCAGTTCCTCAGGGACAGCCGGTTACTCTGGGGCCAACGTCCTGACTTTC
v_gene: TRBV28
d_gene: TRBD1
j_gene: TRBJ2-6
abundance: few

CDR3aa: CASSGQRASGANVLTF
CDR3nt: TGTGCCAGCAGTGGACAGAGAGCCTCTGGGGCCAACGTCCTGACTTTC
v_gene: TRBV6-1
d_gene: NA
j_gene: TRBJ2-6
abundance: NA

CDR3aa: CASSRDILTGGNQPQHF
CDR3nt: TGCGCCAGCAGTCGGGACATTCTAACTGGGGGAAATCAGCCCCAGCATTTT
v_gene: TRBV4-1
d_gene: NA
j_gene: TRBJ1-5
abundance: many

CDR3aa: CASSYSRQETQYF
CDR3nt: TGTGCCAGCAGTTACTCTAGGCAGGAGACCCAGTACTTC
v_gene: TRBV6-5
d_gene: NA
j_gene: TRBJ2-5
abundance: NA

CDR3aa: CASTPIQNYEQYF
CDR3nt: TGTGCCAGCACTCCGATTCAGAACTACGAGCAGTACTTC
v_gene: TRBV7-9
d_gene: NA
j_gene: TRBJ2-7
abundance: few

CDR3aa: CASSYGAGRGEQFF
CDR3nt: TGTGCCAGCAGTTACGGTGCGGGGAGAGGTGAGCAGTTCTTC
v_gene: TRBV6-2/TRBV6-3
d_gene: NA
j_gene: TRBJ2-1
abundance: NA

CDR3aa: CASTRRGSGANVLTF
CDR3nt: TGTGCCAGCACCAGGAGGGGGAGTGGGGCCAACGTCCTGACTTTC
v_gene: TRBV6-5
d_gene: NA
j_gene: TRBJ2-6
abundance: once